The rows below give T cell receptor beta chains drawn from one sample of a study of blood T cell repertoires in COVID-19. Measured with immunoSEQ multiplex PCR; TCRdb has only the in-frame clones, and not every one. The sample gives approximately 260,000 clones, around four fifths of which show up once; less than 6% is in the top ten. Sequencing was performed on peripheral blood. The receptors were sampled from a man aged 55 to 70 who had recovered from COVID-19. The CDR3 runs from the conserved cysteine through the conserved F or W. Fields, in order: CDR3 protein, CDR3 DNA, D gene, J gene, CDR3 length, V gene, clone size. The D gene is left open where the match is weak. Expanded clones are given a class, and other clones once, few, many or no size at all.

CASSMRGNSNQPQHF | TGTGCCAGTAGTATGCGAGGAAATAGCAATCAGCCCCAGCATTTT | . | TRBJ1-5 | 15 | TRBV19 | .
CASRGLAAYEQYF | TGTGCCAGCAGGGGACTAGCGGCTTACGAGCAGTACTTC | TRBD2 | TRBJ2-7 | 13 | TRBV12-3/TRBV12-4 | once
CASSNGQPPYEQYF | TGTGCCAGCAGCAACGGACAGCCTCCCTACGAGCAGTACTTC | . | TRBJ2-7 | 14 | TRBV6-6 | .
CASSRSGTGGQPQHF | TGCGCCAGCAGCCGATCGGGGACAGGGGGTCAGCCCCAGCATTTT | TRBD1 | TRBJ1-5 | 15 | TRBV5-1 | few
CASSERLGTSGYTF | TGTGCCAGCAGTGAGCGATTGGGGACAAGTGGCTACACCTTC | . | TRBJ1-2 | 14 | TRBV6-1 | once
CASSLVSSVGTDTQYF | TGTGCCAGCAGCTTGGTTAGTAGCGTGGGGACAGATACGCAGTATTTT | . | TRBJ2-3 | 16 | TRBV5-6 | .
CASSPSRSSGGTTDTQYF | TGTGCCAGCAGCCCCAGCCGGTCTAGCGGGGGCACCACAGATACGCAGTATTTT | TRBD2 | TRBJ2-3 | 18 | TRBV9 | .
CASSPPGHSGNTIYF | TGTGCCAGCAGCCCCCCAGGTCACTCTGGAAACACCATATATTTT | . | TRBJ1-3 | 15 | TRBV11-2 | .
CASSLRSGAGANVLTF | TGTGCCAGCAGTTTACGCTCAGGGGCTGGGGCCAACGTCCTGACTTTC | . | TRBJ2-6 | 16 | TRBV27 | .
CASSIVQGSNQPQHF | TGTGCCAGTAGTATAGTACAGGGAAGCAATCAGCCCCAGCATTTT | . | TRBJ1-5 | 15 | TRBV19 | once